This is a list of T cell receptor beta chains from one sample in a study of shared clonotypes between healthy human individuals. Data came from immunoSEQ multiplex PCR; TCRdb stores just in-frame clones and leaves some out. The sample shows millions of clones, about 95% of them seen only once. Sequences were obtained from naive CD4+ T cells sorted from blood. The receptor set was obtained from a man younger than 30 in good health. The CDR3 runs from the conserved cysteine through the conserved F or W. The order of the fields is V gene, D gene, J gene, clone size, CDR3 protein, CDR3 DNA. A D gene is named only where the DNA matches it firmly. The size entry is marked missing in some rows and otherwise reads once, few, many or a size class.

v_gene: TRBV2
d_gene: TRBD2
j_gene: TRBJ2-3
abundance: NA
CDR3aa: CASSHRTSWATDTQYF
CDR3nt: TGTGCCAGCAGCCACAGGACTAGTTGGGCGACAGATACGCAGTATTTT

v_gene: TRBV6-5
d_gene: NA
j_gene: TRBJ1-4
abundance: NA
CDR3aa: CASRDPGREKLFF
CDR3nt: TGTGCCAGCAGGGATCCGGGACGGGAAAAACTGTTTTTT

v_gene: TRBV11-2
d_gene: TRBD1
j_gene: TRBJ1-1
abundance: NA
CDR3aa: CASSADRGTEAFF
CDR3nt: TGTGCCAGCAGCGCCGACAGGGGCACTGAAGCTTTCTTT

v_gene: TRBV5-6
d_gene: NA
j_gene: TRBJ1-5
abundance: NA
CDR3aa: CASSWGQSNQPQHF
CDR3nt: TGTGCCAGCAGTTGGGGGCAGAGCAATCAGCCCCAGCATTTT

v_gene: TRBV5-5
d_gene: NA
j_gene: TRBJ1-1
abundance: once
CDR3aa: CASSLEGEQTNTEAFF
CDR3nt: TGTGCCAGCAGCTTGGAAGGGGAGCAGACGAACACTGAAGCTTTCTTT

v_gene: TRBV19
d_gene: TRBD1
j_gene: TRBJ1-2
abundance: few
CDR3aa: CASKGQGGGYTF
CDR3nt: TGTGCCAGTAAGGGACAGGGCGGTGGCTACACCTTC

v_gene: TRBV18
d_gene: TRBD1
j_gene: TRBJ1-1
abundance: NA
CDR3aa: CASSLGTGGNTEAFF
CDR3nt: TGTGCCAGCTCACTGGGGACAGGGGGAAACACTGAAGCTTTCTTT

v_gene: TRBV6-6
d_gene: NA
j_gene: TRBJ2-5
abundance: NA
CDR3aa: CASSYSNLGQTQYF
CDR3nt: TGTGCCAGCAGTTACTCGAATTTGGGACAGACCCAGTACTTC

v_gene: TRBV28
d_gene: NA
j_gene: TRBJ2-7
abundance: NA
CDR3aa: CASSLGGPSSYEQYF
CDR3nt: TGTGCCAGCAGTTTGGGGGGGCCAAGCTCCTACGAGCAGTACTTC

v_gene: TRBV28
d_gene: NA
j_gene: TRBJ1-5
abundance: NA
CDR3aa: CASTAASWDRNQPQHF
CDR3nt: TGTGCCAGCACAGCAGCCTCCTGGGATCGCAATCAGCCCCAGCATTTT

v_gene: TRBV2
d_gene: TRBD1
j_gene: TRBJ1-1
abundance: NA
CDR3aa: CASSTSTTGGNTEAFF
CDR3nt: TGTGCCAGCAGTACCTCGACGACAGGGGGGAACACTGAAGCTTTCTTT

v_gene: TRBV28
d_gene: NA
j_gene: TRBJ2-3
abundance: NA
CDR3aa: CASSSTGTSTDTQYF
CDR3nt: TGTGCCAGCAGTTCTACCGGGACCAGCACAGATACGCAGTATTTT

v_gene: TRBV30
d_gene: TRBD1
j_gene: TRBJ1-2
abundance: NA
CDR3aa: CAWRRQGMWGYTF
CDR3nt: TGTGCCTGGAGACGACAGGGGATGTGGGGCTACACCTTC

v_gene: TRBV10-3
d_gene: NA
j_gene: TRBJ1-4
abundance: NA
CDR3aa: CAITGRLNEKLFF
CDR3nt: TGTGCCATAACTGGACGGCTTAATGAAAAACTGTTTTTT